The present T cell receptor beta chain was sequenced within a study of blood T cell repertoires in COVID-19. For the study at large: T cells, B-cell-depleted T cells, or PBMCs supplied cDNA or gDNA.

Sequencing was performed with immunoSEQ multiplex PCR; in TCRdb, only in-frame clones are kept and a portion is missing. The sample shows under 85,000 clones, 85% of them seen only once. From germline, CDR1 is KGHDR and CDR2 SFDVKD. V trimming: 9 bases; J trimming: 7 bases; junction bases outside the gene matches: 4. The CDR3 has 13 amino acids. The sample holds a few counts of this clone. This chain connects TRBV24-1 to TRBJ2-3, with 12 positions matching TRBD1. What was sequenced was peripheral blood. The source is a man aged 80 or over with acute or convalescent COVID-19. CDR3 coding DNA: TGTGCCACCGAGGGACAGGGGGCGCATACGCAGTATTTT. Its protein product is CATEGQGAHTQYF.